This is a list of T cell receptor beta chains from one sample in a study of cytomegalovirus exposure and HLA in healthy donors. Using immunoSEQ multiplex PCR, the repertoire was profiled, and TCRdb retains in-frame clones only, with some absent. The sample shows approximately 100,000 clones, over 65% of them seen only once. The material sequenced was PBMCs. Source of these receptors: a woman in her forties in good health and CMV-seronegative. The CDR3 runs from the conserved cysteine through the conserved F or W. A D gene is named only where the DNA matches it firmly. Rows give clone size only sometimes, using once, few, many, or a class for an expanded clone.

J gene	D gene	V gene	clone size	CDR3 protein	CDR3 DNA
TRBJ2-3	TRBD2	TRBV27	NA	CASSLLTSGRAVRDTQYF	TGTGCCAGCTCCCTGCTGACTAGCGGGAGGGCCGTCCGGGATACGCAGTATTTT
TRBJ1-2	NA	TRBV15	NA	CATSRTLGQLDGYTF	TGTGCCACCAGCAGAACCCTCGGACAGTTAGATGGCTACACCTTC
TRBJ2-5	TRBD2	TRBV28	few	CASSLGLAGVQETQYF	TGTGCCAGCAGTTTGGGACTAGCGGGAGTACAAGAGACCCAGTACTTC
TRBJ1-5	NA	TRBV16	NA	CASSQLTDGVLFSNQPQHF	TGTGCCAGCAGCCAATTAACAGACGGGGTATTATTTTCCAATCAGCCCCAGCATTTT
TRBJ2-7	NA	TRBV21-1	NA	CASSTCPRDEQYF	TGTGCCAGCAGCACCTGTCCCCGGGACGAGCAGTACTTC
TRBJ2-4	NA	TRBV4-2	few	CASSQKDRDSGNIQYF	TGTGCCAGCAGCCAAAAGGACCGTGACTCGGGGAACATTCAGTACTTC
TRBJ1-2	NA	TRBV28	NA	CASSLPDGYTF	TGTGCCAGCAGCCTCCCGGATGGCTACACCTTC
TRBJ2-2	NA	TRBV9	once	CASSVEAGRTGELFF	TGTGCCAGCAGCGTAGAGGCAGGGAGGACCGGGGAGCTGTTTTTT
TRBJ1-1	NA	TRBV18	once	CASSPSGEAFF	TGTGCCAGCTCACCCTCAGGAGAAGCTTTCTTT
TRBJ2-7	TRBD2	TRBV18	NA	CASSPTPGGYEQYF	TGTGCCAGCTCACCTACCCCGGGAGGATACGAGCAGTACTTC
TRBJ1-4	TRBD1	TRBV5-5	NA	CASSLAQGATIVEKLFF	TGTGCCAGCAGCTTGGCGCAGGGGGCGACCATCGTTGAAAAACTGTTTTTT
TRBJ2-5	TRBD2	TRBV9	NA	CASSVDGGSSGKETQYF	TGTGCCAGCAGCGTAGACGGGGGGAGTAGCGGAAAAGAGACCCAGTACTTC
TRBJ2-5	TRBD1	TRBV23-1	NA	CASGSQGKETQYF	TGCGCCAGCGGATCACAGGGGAAAGAGACCCAGTACTTC
TRBJ2-3	TRBD1	TRBV28	NA	CASSLEDRESTDTQYF	TGTGCCAGCAGTTTAGAGGACAGGGAGAGCACAGATACGCAGTATTTT
TRBJ2-7	NA	TRBV5-5	NA	CASSALGTYEQYF	TGTGCCAGCAGCGCCCTAGGTACGTACGAGCAGTACTTC
TRBJ2-1	TRBD2	TRBV14	NA	CASSQRTSGGGWYEQFF	TGTGCCAGCAGCCAACGGACTAGCGGAGGAGGTTGGTATGAGCAGTTCTTC
TRBJ1-1	NA	TRBV7-9	NA	CASEGTTEAFF	TGTGCCAGCGAGGGCACCACTGAAGCTTTCTTT
TRBJ2-7	TRBD2	TRBV4-2	NA	CASSQDSASGWGEQYF	TGTGCCAGCAGCCAAGATTCAGCTAGCGGGTGGGGCGAGCAGTACTTC
TRBJ2-2	NA	TRBV6-4	NA	CASSLGPGTGELFF	TGTGCCAGCAGCCTCGGTCCGGGGACCGGGGAGCTGTTTTTT
TRBJ2-1	NA	TRBV15	NA	CATSRGTYSSYNEQFF	TGTGCCACCAGCAGAGGAACCTACAGCTCCTACAATGAGCAGTTCTTC
TRBJ1-2	NA	TRBV5-6	NA	CASSWVAEPPDGYTF	TGTGCCAGCAGCTGGGTCGCGGAACCGCCGGATGGCTACACCTTC
TRBJ1-2	TRBD1	TRBV6-6	NA	CASSSVAGGWAYGYTF	TGTGCCAGCAGTTCCGTGGCAGGGGGGTGGGCCTATGGCTACACCTTC
TRBJ2-3	TRBD1	TRBV11-2	once	CASSSLLKGRGHADTQYF	TGTGCCAGCAGCTCACTACTCAAGGGTAGGGGGCACGCAGATACGCAGTATTTT
TRBJ2-3	NA	TRBV18	NA	CASSPRLGTDTQYF	TGTGCCAGCTCACCGCGATTGGGCACAGATACGCAGTATTTT
TRBJ2-1	NA	TRBV5-4	NA	CASSLRESYNEQFF	TGTGCCAGCAGCTTACGGGAGTCCTACAATGAGCAGTTCTTC
TRBJ2-2	TRBD1	TRBV6-5	NA	CATKLTGITGELFF	TGTGCCACAAAACTGACAGGGATCACCGGGGAGCTGTTTTTT
TRBJ1-1	NA	TRBV28	NA	CASSLLSGRNTEAFF	TGTGCCAGCAGTTTACTTTCGGGTCGGAACACTGAAGCTTTCTTT
TRBJ2-3	TRBD2	TRBV28	NA	CASSLASGTIPTDTQYF	TGTGCCAGCAGTTTGGCTAGCGGGACCATCCCCACAGATACGCAGTATTTT
TRBJ2-7	TRBD2	TRBV4-3	NA	CASSPTSGSDYEQYF	TGCGCCAGCAGTCCTACTAGCGGGAGTGACTACGAGCAGTACTTC
TRBJ2-1	NA	TRBV6-1	NA	CASTSNEQFF	TGTGCCAGCACTAGCAATGAGCAGTTCTTC
TRBJ1-6	TRBD1	TRBV4-1	NA	CASSQGVGDRNSPLHF	TGCGCCAGCAGCCAAGGTGTTGGGGACAGGAACTCACCCCTCCACTTT
TRBJ2-1	NA	TRBV28	NA	CVVQSYNEQFF	TGTGTAGTACAGAGCTACAATGAGCAGTTCTTC
TRBJ1-6	NA	TRBV5-1	once	CASSLAGRMESPLHF	TGCGCCAGCAGCTTGGCCGGCAGGATGGAATCACCCCTCCACTTT
TRBJ1-1	TRBD1	TRBV19	NA	CASSTPGTGGPNTEAFF	TGTGCCAGTAGTACCCCCGGGACAGGGGGACCGAACACTGAAGCTTTCTTT
TRBJ2-7	NA	TRBV7-9	NA	CASSLVVQGTEEQYF	TGTGCCAGCAGCTTAGTAGTCCAGGGTACGGAGGAGCAGTACTTC
TRBJ1-2	NA	TRBV29-1	NA	CSVVYRDGYTF	TGCAGCGTTGTGTACAGGGACGGCTACACCTTC
TRBJ2-7	TRBD1	TRBV28	once	CASSEPGQGMYEQYF	TGTGCCAGCAGTGAACCGGGACAGGGGATGTACGAGCAGTACTTC
TRBJ1-2	NA	TRBV19	NA	CASSAGVNYGYTF	TGTGCCAGTAGTGCGGGGGTTAACTATGGCTACACCTTC
TRBJ1-5	NA	TRBV12-5	NA	CASGLRKTAQWVRSHQPQHF	TGTGCTAGTGGTTTGCGGAAGACAGCGCAGTGGGTTCGGAGCCATCAGCCCCAGCATTTT
TRBJ2-3	NA	TRBV28	NA	CASARSGATDTQYF	TGTGCCAGCGCGAGATCAGGGGCCACAGATACGCAGTATTTT
TRBJ2-1	NA	TRBV11-1	NA	CASRGEGLDEQFF	TGTGCTTCGAGGGGGGAGGGCCTAGATGAGCAGTTCTTC